This TCR beta chain emerged from a study of graft-versus-host responses after intestinal transplantation. The CDR3 loop spans 15 amino acids. With 3 bases clipped from V and 4 bases from J, the junction kept 6 bases outside the gene matches. Germline-derived CDR1 and CDR2 are SGHAT and FQNNGV. The protocol was immunoSEQ multiplex PCR, while the TCRdb copy is restricted to in-frame clones and leaves out a portion. Among 22,000 or so clones, around 78% were seen once, and the ten largest hold 3% to 3.5%. Graft tissue was processed to release intraepithelial and lamina propria lymphocytes. Sequencing used ileum tissue, obtained 12 days after intestinal transplant. The receptor comes from a human patient who received an intestinal transplant, so some T cells may come from the graft donor. The rearrangement joins TRBV11-2 to TRBJ1-2; TRBD1 matches at 9 bases. This chain's CDR3 is CASSFGQGLAYGYTF. The CDR3 DNA follows: TGTGCCAGCAGCTTCGGACAGGGGCTCGCCTATGGCTACACCTTC.